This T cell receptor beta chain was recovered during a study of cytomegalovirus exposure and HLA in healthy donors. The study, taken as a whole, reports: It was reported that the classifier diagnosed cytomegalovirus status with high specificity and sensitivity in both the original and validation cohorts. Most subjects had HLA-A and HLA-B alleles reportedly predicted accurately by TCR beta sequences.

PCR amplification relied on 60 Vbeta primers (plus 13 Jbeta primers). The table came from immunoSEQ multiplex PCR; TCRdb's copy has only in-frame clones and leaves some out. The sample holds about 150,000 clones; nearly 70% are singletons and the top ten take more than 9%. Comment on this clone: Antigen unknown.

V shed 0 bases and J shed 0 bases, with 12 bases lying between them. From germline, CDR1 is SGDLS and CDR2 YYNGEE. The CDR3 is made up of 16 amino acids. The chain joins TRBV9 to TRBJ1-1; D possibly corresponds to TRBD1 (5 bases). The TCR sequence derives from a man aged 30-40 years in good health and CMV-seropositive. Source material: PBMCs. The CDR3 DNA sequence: TGTGCCAGCAGCGTAGCGGGGGAGACATTGAACACTGAAGCTTTCTTT. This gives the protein CASSVAGETLNTEAFF.